The subject of this entry is one T cell receptor beta chain. The CDR3 is made up of 13 amino acids. Deletions cut 8 bases from V and 7 bases from J, with 17 bases between. The sample belongs to a study of blood T cell repertoires in COVID-19. Study at large: The United States, Italy and Spain provided the acute and convalescent COVID-19 samples. The cDNA or gDNA used as material had been derived from T cells, B-cell-depleted T cells, or PBMCs.

Under the authors' procedure: Nucleated cell number was recorded as an estimate derived from reference gene primer amplification. Assay used: immunoSEQ multiplex PCR; TCRdb lists only in-frame clones, some missing. V, J and clone size are those of that table, while D and trimming were read from the DNA. The profile covers 300,000 or so clones, with roughly 88% appearing a single time and 1.5% to 2% taken by the ten largest. The sample consisted of peripheral blood. The TCR sequence derives from a woman aged 45-65 years with acute or convalescent COVID-19. The V and J genes are TRBV12-3 or TRBV12-4 and TRBJ1-1, with a possible D match to TRBD1 (5 bases). This CDR3 is CASGGFQGSEAFF. The CDR3 DNA reads as TGTGCCAGCGGCGGATTTCAGGGTAGTGAAGCTTTCTTT.